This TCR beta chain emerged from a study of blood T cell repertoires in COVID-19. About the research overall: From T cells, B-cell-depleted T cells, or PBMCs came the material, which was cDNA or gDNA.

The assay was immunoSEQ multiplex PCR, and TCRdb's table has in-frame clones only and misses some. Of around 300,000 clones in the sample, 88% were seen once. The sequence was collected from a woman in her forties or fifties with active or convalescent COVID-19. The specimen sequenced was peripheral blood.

The DNA of the CDR3 is TGTGCCAGCAGCAAAGGGGTCGGTATAGGGCGAAGATACAATGAGCAGTTCTTC. Translated, it gives CASSKGVGIGRRYNEQFF. The rearrangement uses TRBV9 and TRBJ2-1; weak D call: TRBD1 (5 bases). The CDR3 is 18 residues long. From germline, CDR1 is SGDLS and CDR2 YYNGEE. Trimming left V 4 bases short and J 4 bases short, with 24 bases between.